This entry lists 20 T cell receptor beta chains sequenced from one sample in a study of technical replicates of blood from a handful of donors (dated by TCRdb to 2016 to 2017). The library came from the immunoSEQ multiplex PCR assay. TCRdb provides this immuneACCESS table in a form limited to in-frame rearrangements. Some clones are lacking; in checked studies, under half of them reflect an unresolved V gene, and why the rest are absent is not known. The sample table holds about 79,000 clones, of which about 90% were seen once. Jointly, the top ten make up approximately 0.4% of the sample. The sequencing input was T cells isolated from PBMCs. These receptors were taken from a human donor in good health. Some clones in this sample may be carry-over from other donors' samples.

The rearrangement links TRBV7-3 to TRBJ2-2, with D possibly being TRBD2 (7 bases). Germline V CDR1 and CDR2: SGHTA, FQGTGA. The CDR3 is 16 residues long. Trimming left V 1 base short and J 4 bases short, with 13 bases between. CDR3 residues: CASSLIAGASTGELFF. In DNA, the CDR3 is TGTGCCAGCAGCTTAATCGCGGGGGCGAGCACCGGGGAGCTGTTTTTT.

This clone was detected once. The chain has TRBV7-8 and TRBJ2-3; D may be TRBD2 (6 bases). CDR3 size: 18 residues. V dropped 5 bases and J dropped 1 base, with 22 bases sitting between them. CDR1 is SGHVS and CDR2 is FQNEAQ in the germline V gene. The CDR3 loop reads CASSPRGERERGTDTQYF. CDR3 bases: TGTGCCAGCAGCCCCAGAGGTGAACGGGAGAGGGGCACAGATACGCAGTATTTT.

Only a few counts were recorded for this clone. The chain carries TRBV6-4 and TRBJ2-3, with 7 bases matching TRBD2. The CDR3 is made up of 16 amino acids. With V trimmed by 2 bases and J by 1 base, 6 bases remained unmatched. CDR1 is MRHNA, CDR2 SNTAGT, per germline. The CDR3 DNA is TGTGCCAGCAGTGACGGGCCTAGCGGCGGCACAGATACGCAGTATTTT. Translating it yields CASSDGPSGGTDTQYF.

For this clone: The sample has other DNA sequences that encode this CDR3 too. V gene TRBV5-1 combines with J gene TRBJ1-1; D ambiguous. The germline gives CDR1 SGHRS, CDR2 YFSETQ. The CDR3 contains 14 residues. V was trimmed by 0 bases and J by 3 bases, leaving 9 bases between them. The CDR3 sequence: CASSLAGGYTEAFF. The CDR3 bases are TGCGCCAGCAGCTTGGCCGGCGGGTACACTGAAGCTTTCTTT. The full variable domain, rest sourced from reference TRBV5-1 and TRBJ1-1, is KAGVTQTPRYLIKTRGQQVTLSCSPISGHRSVSWYQQTPGQGLQFLFEYFSETQRNKGNFPGRFSGRQFSNSRSEMNVSTLELGDSALYLCASSLAGGYTEAFFGQGTRLTVV.

V gene TRBV18 combines with J gene TRBJ2-7; D perhaps matches TRBD2 (6 bases). Germline V CDR1 and CDR2: KGHSH, LQKENI. The CDR3 totals 16 residues. The V end was cut by 3 bases, the J end by 2 bases, with 17 bases between. This CDR3 is CASSPVMGLKAYEQYF. DNA for the CDR3: TGTGCCAGCTCACCCGTGATGGGACTTAAAGCCTACGAGCAGTACTTC.

The genes are TRBV13 and TRBJ1-2, with D hard to call. Germline-derived CDR1 and CDR2 are PRHDT and FYEKMQ (reference sequence). The CDR3 totals 16 residues. The V end was cut by 5 bases, the J end by 7 bases, with 23 bases between. CDR3 region: CASSPRRLGEVAGYTF. CDR3 in DNA: TGTGCCAGCAGCCCCAGACGGCTCGGGGAAGTAGCTGGCTACACCTTC.

This chain joins TRBV11-2 and TRBJ2-7; D may be TRBD2 (6 bases). Per germline, CDR1 SGHAT and CDR2 FQNNGV. V was cut by 1 base and J by 2 bases, with 12 bases left in between. CDR3 size: 15 residues. CDR3 DNA: TGTGCCAGCAGCTTAGCCCGGGACTTGACCTACGAGCAGTACTTC. Translated: CASSLARDLTYEQYF.

CDR3 sequence reads: CASSPVWGGGGKAGELFF. The CDR3 DNA reads TGTGCCAGCAGTCCCGTCTGGGGCGGGGGGGGAAAGGCCGGGGAGCTGTTTTTT. The chain has TRBV7-2 and TRBJ2-2; 9 bases line up with TRBD2. The CDR3 covers 18 residues. Trimming cost V 6 bases and J 6 bases; bases outside gene matches: 17. The V gene's germline CDR1 is SGHTA and CDR2 FQGNSA. Combining the CDR3 with reference TRBV7-2 and TRBJ2-2 gives the whole variable domain GAGVSQSPSNKVTEKGKDVELRCDPISGHTALYWYRQSLGQGLEFLIYFQGNSAPDKSGLPSDRFSAERTGGSVSTLTIQRTQQEDSAVYLCASSPVWGGGGKAGELFFGEGSRLTVL.

The V call is TRBV6-5, the J call TRBJ2-5, with D possibly TRBD2 on 5 matching bases. The ends were cut back, 6 bases at V and 4 bases at J, with 15 bases in the middle. The length of the CDR3 is 14 residues. Per the germline V gene, CDR1 is MNHEY and CDR2 is SVGAGI. For the CDR3, the DNA is TGTGCCAGCAGACAAGCCTACGGGATAGAGACCCAGTACTTC. Encoded protein: CASRQAYGIETQYF.

The chain has TRBV28 and TRBJ1-1, with D hard to call. The germline V and J ends were trimmed by 6 bases and 1 base, with 12 bases remaining between them. Germline values: CDR1 MDHEN, CDR2 SYDVKM. The CDR3 sequence is 14 residues long. CDR3 protein: CASRSSGGNTEAFF. The CDR3 DNA reads TGTGCCAGCAGGTCGTCAGGTGGGAACACTGAAGCTTTCTTT.

This chain joins TRBV7-6 and TRBJ1-1, with D possibly being TRBD1 (5 bases). This CDR3 spans 16 amino acids. Germline CDR1 SGHVS, CDR2 FNYEAQ. Trimming shortened V by 1 base and J by 2 bases, and 14 bases separated the two germline ends. For the CDR3, the DNA is TGTGCCAGCAGCTTAGAGTATTTGGGGGGTAACACTGAAGCTTTCTTT. The encoded protein is CASSLEYLGGNTEAFF.

The chain links TRBV27 to TRBJ1-1; no definite D call. This CDR3 has 12 residues. Trimming removed 5 bases at V and 10 bases at J, with 14 bases between. Germline V CDR1 and CDR2: MNHEY, SMNVEV (reference sequence). CDR3 sequence reads: CASSPRPGIAFF. The CDR3, as DNA: TGTGCCAGCAGTCCCCGCCCGGGGATAGCTTTCTTT.

CDR3: CASSANNRGAFNEQFF. CDR3 in DNA: TGTGCCAGCAGCGCAAATAACAGGGGGGCTTTCAATGAGCAGTTCTTC. This chain joins TRBV9 and TRBJ2-1, with 8 bases fitting TRBD1. The CDR3 is 16 residues long. Germline V lookup: CDR1 SGDLS, CDR2 YYNGEE. Unmatched junction bases numbered 11, after V lost 3 bases and J lost 6 bases.

The chain employs TRBV5-1 and TRBJ2-1; the match to TRBD2 covers 16 bases. This CDR3 comprises 17 residues. The V and J ends lost 4 bases and 12 bases, in that order; junction bases with no gene match: 13. CDR1 SGHRS and CDR2 YFSETQ come from the germline V gene. Here the CDR3 DNA reads TGCGCCAGCAGCGAGGGACTAGCGGGAGGGGGGACAAGGGGGCAGTTCTTC. This gives the protein CASSEGLAGGGTRGQFF. The whole variable domain, remainder taken from reference TRBV5-1 and TRBJ2-1, is KAGVTQTPRYLIKTRGQQVTLSCSPISGHRSVSWYQQTPGQGLQFLFEYFSETQRNKGNFPGRFSGRQFSNSRSEMNVSTLELGDSALYLCASSEGLAGGGTRGQFFGPGTRLTVL.

The J gene is TRBJ1-2, the V gene TRBV30; D uncertain. Germline CDR1 reads GTSNPN; CDR2 reads SVGIG (reference sequence). The germline V and J ends were trimmed by 2 bases and 0 bases, with 4 bases remaining between them. CDR3 length equals 12 residues. The CDR3 loop is CAWSSANYGYTF. In DNA, the CDR3 is TGTGCCTGGAGTTCAGCTAACTATGGCTACACCTTC.

V is TRBV6-5 and J is TRBJ1-5; tentative D call: TRBD1 (6 bases). Trimming stripped 6 bases from V and 2 bases from J, with 11 bases between. CDR1 and CDR2 from the germline V gene are MNHEY and SVGAGI. CDR3 length: 14 amino acids. CDR3 DNA sequence: TGTGCCAGCAGCAGGGGAGCTGGCAATCAGCCCCAGCATTTT. Its protein is CASSRGAGNQPQHF.

This chain joins TRBV9 and TRBJ2-1; D may be TRBD2 (6 bases). The CDR3 runs to 13 residues. The germline V and J ends were trimmed by 4 bases and 6 bases, with 11 bases remaining between them. Germline CDR1 SGDLS, CDR2 YYNGEE. The CDR3 coding sequence is TGTGCCAGCAGCATCAGTAGCGGCAATGAGCAGTTCTTC. It translates to CASSISSGNEQFF.

The chain combines TRBV6-5 with TRBJ2-7, with a possible D match to TRBD2 (6 bases). Germline V gene lookup returns CDR1 MNHEY and CDR2 SVGAGI. Trimming removed 6 bases at V and 7 bases at J, with 16 bases between. The CDR3 sequence is 13 residues long. CDR3 nucleotides: TGTGCCAGCAGCCCGGGACTGTCGGGGGAGCAGTACTTC. Its protein is CASSPGLSGEQYF.

Concerning this clone: This sample also contains other DNA sequences that code for the same CDR3. The chain employs TRBV7-9 and TRBJ2-7; possible D gene TRBD1, 6 bases. The CDR3 contains 15 residues. With 5 bases removed from V and 4 bases from J, the gap between germline ends came to 18 bases. Germline loops: CDR1 SEHNR, CDR2 FQNEAQ (reference sequence). The CDR3 DNA follows: TGTGCCAGCAGCCCTACAGGAACAGGGACATACGAGCAGTACTTC. Protein product: CASSPTGTGTYEQYF.

V usage is TRBV28 and J usage is TRBJ2-5; 9 bases match TRBD2. V gave up 3 bases and J gave up 4 bases; unmatched junction bases: 12. In germline, CDR1 is MDHEN, CDR2 SYDVKM. The CDR3 has 17 amino acids. Here the CDR3 DNA reads TGTGCCAGCAGTTTTAGGCTAGCGGGAAAGAGGGGAGAGACCCAGTACTTC. Protein: CASSFRLAGKRGETQYF.